Reported below is one T cell receptor beta chain. TCRdb keeps only in-frame clones here, not all; method: immunoSEQ multiplex PCR. Of 90,000 to 100,000 clones listed, 88% are singletons. Germline-derived CDR1 and CDR2 are SGHVS and FNYEAQ. Trimming removed 4 bases from V and 9 bases from J, with 10 bases in between. The CDR3 is 12 residues long. The sample comes from a study of OX40 agonist ivuxolimab in advanced cancers. In the study overall: Two patients with cutaneous melanoma and one with hepatocellular carcinoma, three in total, showed partial responses.

This receptor was obtained from an adult with an advanced solid tumor such as melanoma, head and neck, liver or kidney cancer. The sequencing used CD4+ or CD8+ T cells sorted from blood, collected in a trial of the OX40 agonist ivuxolimab. The chain is built from TRBV7-6 and TRBJ1-5; the D is unclear. CDR3 in amino acids: CASSSPGGPQHF. In DNA, the CDR3 is TGTGCCAGCAGCTCGCCGGGAGGGCCCCAGCATTTT. The full variable domain, its missing parts supplied by reference TRBV7-6 and TRBJ1-5, is GAGVSQSPRYKVTKRGQDVALRCDPISGHVSLYWYRQALGQGPEFLTYFNYEAQQDKSGLPNDRFSAERPEGSISTLTIQRTEQRDSAMYRCASSSPGGPQHFGDGTRLSIL.